This TCR beta chain was identified in a study of blood T cell repertoires in COVID-19. About the study: Italy, Spain and the United States were the sources of the convalescent and acute COVID-19 samples. T cells, B-cell-depleted T cells, or PBMCs supplied cDNA or gDNA.

Source study methods: From reference gene primer amplification, estimates of nucleated cell counts were derived. Assay used: immunoSEQ multiplex PCR; TCRdb lists only in-frame clones, some missing. The DNA was the basis for D and trimming; V, J and clone size are from that table. Of some 300,000 clones in the sample, 85% to 90% were seen once. V dropped 0 bases and J dropped 5; count of bases not matched to a gene: 7. The CDR3 length is 15 residues. Germline V gene data show CDR1 as SGHDT and CDR2 as YYEEEE. A Seattle source enrolled patients during active infection and followed them longitudinally. The origin of this receptor is a woman younger than 45 with COVID-19, enrolled during active disease. Material for sequencing was peripheral blood. The chain has TRBV5-6 and TRBJ1-2; 7 bases align to TRBD1. Written as DNA, the CDR3 is TGTGCCAGCAGCTTGGTCGGCAGGGGGGAATATGGCTACACCTTC. This codes for CASSLVGRGEYGYTF.